The 5 T cell receptor beta chains in this list originate from one sample, sequenced in a study of CD8 T cells in ankylosing spondylitis. TCRdb fed the 5' RACE reads into MiXCR, producing one record per CDR3 protein. Here the sample spans a few hundred thousand distinct CDR3 sequences, approximately 22% being singletons. Sequencing used blood, either unsorted or a sorted T cell fraction (not recorded which). Receptors were obtained from a male donor with ankylosing spondylitis or in good health (not recorded which).

The genes are TRBV9 and TRBJ2-7; no clear D. The V and J ends lost 3 bases and 0 bases respectively, with 7 bases between them. This CDR3 has 13 amino acids. Germline lookup yields CDR1 SGDLS and CDR2 YYNGEE. The CDR3 coding sequence is TGTGCCAGCAGCGATGACATCTCCTACGAGCAGTACTTC. Protein: CASSDDISYEQYF.

This clonotype was detected only a few times. J is TRBJ2-1 and V is TRBV6-1; the D gene is possibly TRBD2 (6 bases). This CDR3 has 14 residues. Trimming left V 8 bases short and J 6 bases short, with 17 bases between. The V gene's germline CDR1 is MNHNS and CDR2 SASEGT. CDR3 in amino acids: CASSSASRFNEQFF. Here the CDR3 DNA reads TGTGCCAGCTCTAGCGCCTCACGGTTCAATGAGCAGTTCTTC.

V usage is TRBV7-9 and J usage is TRBJ2-7; 7 bases are a match to TRBD1. The CDR3 totals 12 residues. The V gene end was trimmed by 5 bases and the J gene end by 7 bases; junction bases not matched to a gene: 5. The germline V gene has CDR1 SEHNR and CDR2 FQNEAQ (reference sequence). CDR3 in amino acids: CASSVDRDEQYF. DNA for the CDR3: TGTGCCAGCAGCGTCGACAGGGATGAGCAGTACTTC.

The count of this clonotype is one. The V and J genes are TRBV5-1 and TRBJ2-7; D unresolved. Germline V gene sequence: CDR1 SGHRS, CDR2 YFSETQ. This CDR3 is built from 15 residues. Trimming left V 1 base short and J 3 bases short, with 14 bases between. In nucleotides, the CDR3 is TGCGCCAGCAGCTTGTCCACCAGCATACTCTACGAGCAGTACTTC. Encoded protein: CASSLSTSILYEQYF. The full variable domain, in which reference TRBV5-1 and TRBJ2-7 provide the parts outside the CDR3, is KAGVTQTPRYLIKTRGQQVTLSCSPISGHRSVSWYQQTPGQGLQFLFEYFSETQRNKGNFPGRFSGRQFSNSRSEMNVSTLELGDSALYLCASSLSTSILYEQYFGPGTRLTVT.

This clonotype has more than one count but fewer than ten. The chain links TRBV11-2 to TRBJ2-7; no clear D. V gave up 3 bases and J gave up 2 bases, with 11 bases separating them. The CDR3 is made up of 14 amino acids. CDR1 SGHAT and CDR2 FQNNGV come from the germline V gene. CDR3 in DNA: TGTGCCAGCAGCTTTCATGGGCTAACCTACGAGCAGTACTTC. Residues: CASSFHGLTYEQYF.